This T cell receptor beta chain was sequenced in a study of cytomegalovirus exposure and HLA in healthy donors. Data came from immunoSEQ multiplex PCR; TCRdb stores just in-frame clones and leaves some out. The profile covers some 140,000 clones, with about 88% appearing a single time and about a fifth taken by the ten largest. Notes on the study in general: According to reports, the classifier identified cytomegalovirus status with high specificity and sensitivity. It was confirmed in vitro that three of the CMV-associated chains were specific for CMV antigens. According to the study, 150 to 200 TCR beta chains were cytomegalovirus-associated.

Germline lookup yields CDR1 SGHTA and CDR2 FQGNSA. V shed 2 bases and J shed 7 bases, with 9 bases lying between them. This CDR3 is 13 amino acids long. Notes on this clone: Its antigen is currently unknown.

The TCR comes from a man aged 18 to 29 in good health and CMV-seropositive. Sequenced: PBMCs. The rearrangement joins TRBV7-2 to TRBJ1-5; D is unresolved. CDR3 region: CASSLSQEQPQHF. The CDR3 nucleotides are TGTGCCAGCAGCTTAAGCCAGGAACAGCCCCAGCATTTT. Using reference TRBV7-2 and TRBJ1-5 for the parts outside the CDR3, the full variable domain is GAGVSQSPSNKVTEKGKDVELRCDPISGHTALYWYRQSLGQGLEFLIYFQGNSAPDKSGLPSDRFSAERTGGSVSTLTIQRTQQEDSAVYLCASSLSQEQPQHFGDGTRLSIL.